This is a list of T cell receptor beta chains from one sample in a study of control samples from healthy donors and cancer patients. The protocol was immunoSEQ multiplex PCR, while the TCRdb copy is restricted to in-frame clones and leaves out a portion. The sample carries 130,000 or so clones, around 92% recorded once. The sample consisted of blood. These TCRs come from a man aged 50-60 years in good health. Both conserved end residues are part of each CDR3. A D gene is named only where the DNA matches it firmly. The size entry is marked missing in some rows and otherwise reads once, few, many or a size class.

J gene | V gene | clone size | D gene | CDR3 protein | CDR3 DNA
TRBJ2-5 | TRBV7-2 | NA | NA | CASGGPQETQYF | TGTGCCAGTGGGGGACCCCAAGAGACCCAGTACTTC
TRBJ1-3 | TRBV2 | NA | NA | CASSTGHGNTIYF | TGTGCCAGCTCCACAGGGCATGGAAACACCATATATTTT
TRBJ2-7 | TRBV7-6 | NA | NA | CASSLARSYEQYF | TGTGCCAGCAGCTTAGCGAGATCCTACGAGCAGTACTTC
TRBJ1-6 | TRBV7-2 | once | NA | CASSLGARGSKNSPLHF | TGTGCCAGCAGCTTAGGGGCACGTGGGAGTAAAAATTCACCCCTCCACTTT
TRBJ2-3 | TRBV9 | NA | TRBD2 | CASSVAGAAGGLSTDTQYF | TGTGCCAGCAGCGTAGCTGGGGCAGCGGGGGGGCTGAGCACAGATACGCAGTATTTT
TRBJ2-3 | TRBV27 | NA | TRBD2 | CASSLAGGRTDTQYF | TGTGCCAGCAGTTTAGCGGGGGGCCGCACAGATACGCAGTATTTT
TRBJ2-2 | TRBV7-6 | NA | NA | CASSGSGTTGTGELFF | TGTGCCAGCAGCGGATCCGGGACAACGGGAACCGGGGAGCTGTTTTTT
TRBJ1-1 | TRBV30 | NA | NA | CAWSDRNTEAFF | TGTGCCTGGAGTGACAGGAACACTGAAGCTTTCTTT
TRBJ1-1 | TRBV5-1 | NA | NA | CASSYDGTPSNTEAFF | TGCGCCAGCAGCTATGACGGGACACCTTCGAACACTGAAGCTTTCTTT
TRBJ1-5 | TRBV19 | few | NA | CAGGGNQPQHF | TGTGCCGGGGGGGGAAATCAGCCCCAGCATTTT
TRBJ1-2 | TRBV4-1 | NA | TRBD1 | CASSHAAQGAGGYTF | TGCGCCAGCAGCCACGCCGCACAGGGGGCCGGTGGCTACACCTTC
TRBJ2-7 | TRBV25-1 | NA | NA | CASNSGGSYEQYF | TGTGCCAGCAATTCCGGGGGCTCCTACGAGCAGTACTTC
TRBJ1-2 | TRBV6-5 | NA | TRBD1 | CASRRDRSLYGYTF | TGTGCCAGCAGGAGGGACAGATCGCTCTATGGCTACACCTTC
TRBJ2-6 | TRBV7-2 | NA | NA | CASSLGWEVLTF | TGTGCCAGCAGCCTAGGTTGGGAAGTCCTGACTTTC
TRBJ2-2 | TRBV30 | NA | NA | CAWRPQNTGELFF | TGTGCCTGGAGGCCGCAGAACACCGGGGAGCTGTTTTTT
TRBJ1-1 | TRBV30 | NA | NA | CAWSRLPGTRREYTEAFF | TGTGCCTGGAGTCGATTACCGGGGACCCGAAGAGAGTACACTGAAGCTTTCTTT